This T cell receptor (beta chain) was identified during a study of cytomegalovirus exposure and HLA in healthy donors. The PCR had 60 Vbeta and 13 Jbeta primers. The authors' processing: Counted up in a later analysis, unique TCR beta chains came to around 80 million, with around 11 million shared. Sequenced by immunoSEQ multiplex PCR; TCRdb stores in-frame clones only, minus some. V, J and clone size reflect that table, while D and trimming were determined from the DNA. Here the sample spans some 130,000 clones, over 70% being singletons. This clone was seen only once. The V gene's germline CDR1 is MNHNS and CDR2 SASEGT. Trimming removed 7 bases from V and 3 bases from J, with 12 bases in between. The CDR3 is 13 residues long.

The genes are TRBV6-1 and TRBJ1-2; possible D gene TRBD1, 5 bases. Input material: PBMCs. The sequence was obtained from a man aged 40-55 years in good health and CMV-seronegative. This CDR3 is CASTDSPHYGYTF. CDR3 DNA sequence: TGTGCCAGCACCGACAGTCCACACTATGGCTACACCTTC.